Presented here are 5 T cell receptor beta chains from one specimen sequenced in a study of cytomegalovirus exposure and HLA in healthy donors. The PCR made use of 60 Vbeta and 13 Jbeta primers. Libraries were prepared by immunoSEQ multiplex PCR; TCRdb keeps only in-frame clonotypes and omits some of them. This sample has around 33,000 clones; 85% to 95% occur once, and the top ten carry 2% to 3%. What was sequenced was PBMCs. The source is a woman between 18 and 29 years old in good health and CMV-seronegative.

This chain links TRBV4-2 with TRBJ2-3; 8 bases agree with TRBD1. Germline assignment: CDR1 LGHNA and CDR2 YNFKEQ. The CDR3 sequence is 16 residues long. The V and J ends lost 6 bases and 1 base, in that order; junction bases with no gene match: 9. The CDR3 DNA is TGTGCCAGCAGGCTGATTGACAGGGGAGGCACAGATACGCAGTATTTT. The encoded protein is CASRLIDRGGTDTQYF.

As to this clone: The CDR3 does not close with the conserved phenylalanine or tryptophan, likely indicating a read error. This rearrangement joins TRBV19 to TRBJ2-7, with 9 nucleotides matching TRBD2. Trimming removed 4 bases from V and 1 base from J; junction bases left unmatched: 8. The CDR3 has 16 amino acids. Germline V gene sequence: CDR1 LNHDA, CDR2 SQIVND (reference sequence). CDR3 nucleotides: TGTGCCAGTAGTAAAGGGGCGGGAGGGCCGTCCTACGAGCAGTACCTC. Protein sequence: CASSKGAGGPSYEQYL.

This clone was detected once. In nucleotides, the CDR3 is TGTGCCAGCAGCTTGCTAGCGGCCTACGAGCAGTACTTC. It yields the protein CASSLLAAYEQYF. The chain carries TRBV7-2 and TRBJ2-7, with 7 bases lining up with TRBD2. Germline loops: CDR1 SGHTA, CDR2 FQGNSA. CDR3 length: 13 amino acids. The trim removed 3 bases at V and 2 bases at J, leaving 1 base unmatched.

The chain couples TRBV11-2 to TRBJ2-7; 7 bases align to TRBD2. Germline trimming cut 10 bases from V and 4 bases from J; bases unmatched to any gene: 10. Germline V gene data show CDR1 as SGHAT and CDR2 as FQNNGV. The CDR3 spans 13 residues. CDR3 sequence (DNA): TGTGCCACCAGGGAGGGCCTAATTTACGAGCAGTACTTC. This translates into CATREGLIYEQYF.

The gene calls are TRBV4-1 and TRBJ2-1; D is ambiguous. V shed 3 bases and J shed 4 bases, with 16 bases lying between them. Germline-derived CDR1 and CDR2 are MGHRA and YSYEKL. There are 16 residues in the CDR3. The CDR3 sequence is CASSQELPTGYNEQFF. For the CDR3, the DNA is TGCGCCAGCAGCCAGGAACTACCGACTGGATACAATGAGCAGTTCTTC.